This TCR beta chain was sequenced in a study of cytomegalovirus exposure and HLA in healthy donors. Overall study context: Researchers previously reported finding roughly 120 million unique TCR beta sequences from about 179 million T cells.

Overall study findings and caveats: A later look showed TCR association rates differing by HLA locus, highest for DRB1 and lowest for HLA-C.

PCR employed 60 Vbeta and 13 Jbeta primers. This table comes from immunoSEQ multiplex PCR, and its TCRdb copy is limited to in-frame clones, with some not included. The repertoire holds about 200,000 clones, with roughly 80% as singletons. Concerning this clone: Its antigen is unknown.

The V end lost 5 bases, the J end lost 4 bases, and 17 bases lay between the germline ends. The V gene's germline CDR1 is SGHTA and CDR2 FQGTGA. This CDR3 contains 15 residues. V gene TRBV7-3 combines with J gene TRBJ1-1, with D perhaps TRBD1 (6 bases). This clonotype was obtained from a man aged 30-40 years in good health and CMV-seronegative. The sample comprised PBMCs. CDR3 nucleotide sequence: TGTGCCAGCAGCCTCAACAGGGAGAGTGTCACTGAAGCTTTCTTT. It encodes CASSLNRESVTEAFF. Full variable domain (remainder filled in from reference TRBV7-3 and TRBJ1-1): GAGVSQTPSNKVTEKGKYVELRCDPISGHTALYWYRQSLGQGPEFLIYFQGTGAADDSGLPNDRFFAVRPEGSVSTLKIQRTERGDSAVYLCASSLNRESVTEAFFGQGTRLTVV.